One sample yielded the 21 T cell receptor beta chains listed below, sequenced in a study of blood T cell repertoires in COVID-19. The protocol was immunoSEQ multiplex PCR, while the TCRdb copy is restricted to in-frame clones and leaves out a portion. The sample holds around 250,000 clones, roughly 80% seen once. The sample was peripheral blood. Receptors were obtained from a woman younger than 35 with acute or convalescent COVID-19.

This clone was detected only once. The genes are TRBV11-3 and TRBJ2-5; 7 nucleotides match TRBD1. The junction had 5 bases not matched to a gene; V was cut back by 0 bases and J by 7 bases. This CDR3 has 14 residues. From germline, CDR1 is SGHNT and CDR2 YENEEA. CDR3: CASSLDQGVGTQYF. CDR3 bases: TGTGCCAGCAGCTTAGACCAGGGGGTGGGGACCCAGTACTTC.

This chain connects TRBV12-3 or TRBV12-4 to TRBJ2-5; D call uncertain. V was trimmed by 3 bases and J by 5 bases, leaving 10 bases between them. The CDR3 has 13 amino acids. The CDR3 bases are TGTGCCAGCAGTTTTTCCCGGAGTGAGACCCAGTACTTC. Translated, it gives CASSFSRSETQYF.

The CDR3 sequence is CASSQLLGDRGLYEQYF. CDR3 nucleotides: TGTGCCAGCAGCCAGTTATTGGGGGACAGGGGGCTGTACGAGCAGTACTTC. This chain links TRBV7-2 with TRBJ2-7; 12 bases fit TRBD1. CDR1 is SGHTA, CDR2 FQGNSA, per germline. Trimming removed 5 bases from V and 4 bases from J; junction bases left unmatched: 12. This CDR3 contains 17 residues.

This clone was seen a few times. V and J are TRBV13 and TRBJ2-1; D might be TRBD2 (5 bases). CDR1 and CDR2 from the germline V gene are PRHDT and FYEKMQ (reference sequence). The CDR3 covers 16 residues. Trimming left V 1 base short and J 0 bases short, with 10 bases between. This CDR3 reads CASSLEGARSYNEQFF. CDR3 coding DNA: TGTGCCAGCAGCTTAGAGGGAGCGCGCTCCTACAATGAGCAGTTCTTC.

The chain employs TRBV4-3 and TRBJ2-7; D is uncertain. The V gene's germline CDR1 is LGHNA and CDR2 YSLEER. The CDR3 consists of 14 residues. V lost 0 bases and J 2 bases, leaving 8 bases between the germline ends. In DNA, the CDR3 is TGCGCCAGCAGCCAAGATCCTGTTACCTACGAGCAGTACTTC. Its translation is CASSQDPVTYEQYF.

The chain combines TRBV19 with TRBJ1-1; possibly TRBD1 for D (6 bases). This CDR3 has 13 residues. The V end was cut by 7 bases, the J end by 5 bases, with 14 bases between. CDR1 and CDR2 from the germline V gene are LNHDA and SQIVND (reference sequence). The CDR3 sequence is CASTTPQGTEAFF. As DNA, the CDR3 is TGTGCCAGTACCACCCCCCAGGGGACTGAAGCTTTCTTT.

The rearrangement joins TRBV12-3 or TRBV12-4 to TRBJ2-3, with TRBD2 identical over 8 bases. The CDR3 sequence is 12 residues long. The V gene end was trimmed by 5 bases and the J gene end by 15 bases; junction bases not matched to a gene: 10. CDR3 sequence: CASSPGLGGLYF. CDR3 in DNA: TGTGCCAGCAGTCCGGGACTAGGAGGTCTATATTTT.

The V call is TRBV6-5, the J call TRBJ2-3; 7 nucleotides agree with TRBD1. J was trimmed by 1 base and V by 2 bases; bases with no gene match: 3. The CDR3 length is 15 residues. Per germline, CDR1 MNHEY and CDR2 SVGAGI. CDR3 DNA: TGTGCCAGCAGTTACAGGGGGCCTGGCACAGATACGCAGTATTTT. Its translation: CASSYRGPGTDTQYF.

The chain has TRBV28 and TRBJ2-7, with TRBD1 matching 8 bases. Germline CDR1 reads MDHEN; CDR2 reads SYDVKM. The CDR3 has 15 amino acids. V shed 7 bases and J 3 bases; nucleotides not matched to a gene: 11. CDR3 DNA: TGTGCCAGCATCACAACCGGGACAGGCAACTACGAGCAGTACTTC. This sequence encodes CASITTGTGNYEQYF.

The chain joins TRBV7-9 to TRBJ1-1, with TRBD1 identical over 9 bases. Losses at the gene ends were 3 bases for V and 4 bases for J; bases not matched to a gene: 0. CDR1 SEHNR and CDR2 FQNEAQ come from the germline V gene (reference sequence). This CDR3 is built from 13 residues. In nucleotides, the CDR3 is TGTGCCAGCAGCTTGGACAGGGGCACTGAAGCTTTCTTT. It translates to CASSLDRGTEAFF.

The chain is built from TRBV5-1 and TRBJ1-1, with D possibly matching TRBD1 (5 bases). The CDR3 covers 14 residues. Germline V gene sequence: CDR1 SGHRS, CDR2 YFSETQ. V was pared by 4 bases and J by 1 base, with 11 bases between. The CDR3 region has the DNA TGCGCCAGCAGCGAGGGACTGGGGAACACTGAAGCTTTCTTT. This sequence encodes CASSEGLGNTEAFF.

The chain carries TRBV18 and TRBJ1-1; D might be TRBD1 (5 bases). This CDR3 has 14 residues. Germline CDR1 reads KGHSH; CDR2 reads LQKENI. The V end lost 6 bases, the J end lost 1 base, and 12 bases lay between the germline ends. CDR3 loop: CASSTVSRNTEAFF. The DNA for the CDR3 is TGTGCCAGCTCGACAGTTTCGAGGAACACTGAAGCTTTCTTT.

There are many counts of this clone. V and J are TRBV7-8 and TRBJ2-7, with no clear D. The V gene's germline CDR1 is SGHVS and CDR2 FQNEAQ. This CDR3 spans 14 amino acids. V lost 3 bases and J lost 0, with 9 bases in between. The CDR3: CASSFRRNSYEQYF. CDR3 nucleotide sequence: TGTGCCAGCAGCTTTCGCAGGAACTCCTACGAGCAGTACTTC.

The chain employs TRBV4-1 and TRBJ1-6; D call uncertain. CDR1 and CDR2 from the germline V gene are MGHRA and YSYEKL. Trimming cost V 0 bases and J 10 bases, with 4 bases left between them. The CDR3 loop spans 12 amino acids. In DNA form, the CDR3 reads TGCGCCAGCAGCCAAGACGGGTCACCCCTCCACTTT. It encodes CASSQDGSPLHF.

V gene TRBV5-1 combines with J gene TRBJ1-2; D perhaps matches TRBD1 (6 bases). Germline CDR1 and CDR2: SGHRS and YFSETQ. CDR3 length: 14 residues. Deletions cut 0 bases from V and 4 bases from J, with 10 bases between. For the CDR3, the DNA is TGCGCCAGCAGCTTGGAAGGGGGACCCTATGGCTACACCTTC. Translation gives CASSLEGGPYGYTF.

V is TRBV6-5 and J is TRBJ1-2; D unresolved. V was shortened by 0 bases and J by 4 bases, with 15 bases between the two germline ends. This CDR3 comprises 16 residues. Germline-derived CDR1 and CDR2 are MNHEY and SVGAGI. The CDR3 reads CASSYSRSGSGYGYTF. The DNA of the CDR3 is TGTGCCAGCAGTTACTCGAGGTCTGGGAGCGGCTATGGCTACACCTTC.

This clone was observed a single time. The V call is TRBV4-1, the J call TRBJ1-1; D is unclear. The CDR3 totals 15 residues. Germline V lookup: CDR1 MGHRA, CDR2 YSYEKL. V lost 0 bases, J lost 0 bases, and 8 bases lay in between. The CDR3 is CASSQEAQLNTEAFF. The CDR3 DNA sequence: TGCGCCAGCAGCCAAGAGGCACAGTTGAACACTGAAGCTTTCTTT.

The rearrangement uses TRBV6-1 and TRBJ2-3; maybe TRBD2 (6 bases). This CDR3 region has 14 residues. V gave up 2 bases and J gave up 6 bases, with 12 bases separating them. Germline V gene sequence: CDR1 MNHNS, CDR2 SASEGT. The CDR3, as DNA: TGTGCCAGCAGTGAAAACCTAGGAGGGGATACGCAGTATTTT. Its translation is CASSENLGGDTQYF.

The chain is built from TRBV7-8 and TRBJ2-7, with TRBD2 identical over 9 bases. Unmatched junction bases numbered 12, after V lost 5 bases and J lost 7 bases. The CDR3 is made up of 15 amino acids. CDR1 is SGHVS, CDR2 FQNEAQ, per germline. Written as DNA, the CDR3 is TGTGCCAGCAGCCTTCTTTGGGTAGCGGGAGTTGAGCAGTACTTC. Protein sequence: CASSLLWVAGVEQYF. The whole variable domain, remainder taken from reference TRBV7-8 and TRBJ2-7, is GAGVSQSPRYKVAKRGQDVALRCDPISGHVSLFWYQQALGQGPEFLTYFQNEAQLDKSGLPSDRFFAERPEGSVSTLKIQRTQQEDSAVYLCASSLLWVAGVEQYFGPGTRLTVT.

This chain uses TRBV15 with TRBJ2-1, with 7 bases identical to TRBD2. The germline V gene has CDR1 LNHNV and CDR2 YYDKDF (reference sequence). The CDR3 sequence is 16 residues long. With V trimmed by 7 bases and J by 3 bases, 12 bases remained unmatched. CDR3 amino acids: CATIAGSSGNYNEQFF. CDR3 nucleotide sequence: TGTGCCACCATCGCGGGGTCTAGCGGAAACTACAATGAGCAGTTCTTC.

The chain employs TRBV6-4 and TRBJ2-5; 8 nucleotides align to TRBD2. The germline gives CDR1 MRHNA, CDR2 SNTAGT. The CDR3 contains 14 residues. J was trimmed by 3 bases and V by 4 bases; bases with no gene match: 4. The CDR3, as DNA: TGTGCCAGCAGTGTCGGGACTAGTGAAGAGACCCAGTACTTC. The encoded protein is CASSVGTSEETQYF.